This TCR beta chain was recorded in a study of beta chain features in type 1 diabetes. Broader study findings: Patients showed naive, central memory and Treg TCRB repertoires that appeared more similar than those of healthy donors. Shorter TCRB CDR3s, moderately but significantly so, were found in Type 1 diabetes patients in all four CD4+ subsets. Amplification by PCR could prefer shorter templates, with the same effect in patients and controls.

CDR1 is SGHDN, CDR2 FVKESK, per germline. Trimming took 2 bases from V and 3 from J, leaving 2 bases between them. The CDR3 consists of 11 residues. The authors reverse transcribed all of the isolated RNA, so sequencing captured expressed TCRB transcripts. This table comes from immunoSEQ multiplex PCR, and its TCRdb copy is limited to in-frame clones, with some not included. This sample has some 290,000 clones, with roughly an eighth found just once. In the case of this clone: Antigen specificity is unknown.

Purities over 98% were achieved in all sorted populations. The sample consisted of naive CD4+ T cells from blood. The genes are TRBV14 and TRBJ2-7; D unclear. The sequence was collected from a man aged 30 to 45 with type 1 diabetes. The CDR3: CASSQHYEQYF. The CDR3, as DNA: TGTGCCAGCAGCCAACACTACGAGCAGTACTTC.